This TCR beta chain emerged from a study of shared clonotypes between healthy human individuals. Study outcomes and limitations: Shared across a few donors were around 5% of the naive CD4 clonotypes. All-four-donor shared clonotypes had higher generation probabilities than non-shared clonotypes did.

In the case of this clone: Its antigen is as yet unknown.

Germline V gene sequence: CDR1 MNHEY, CDR2 SMNVEV (reference sequence). Trimming at V came to 3 bases and at J to 11 bases, leaving 10 bases not matched to a gene. The CDR3 is made up of 14 amino acids. In the authors' methods: With immunoSEQ giving junction-only sequences and no quality scores, filtering differed. Profiled with immunoSEQ multiplex PCR; TCRdb holds only in-frame clones, not every one. V and J calls plus clone size are reproduced from that table; the DNA served to infer D and trimming. The table includes roughly 2,000,000 clones, about 95% detected once. The naive CD8 subset, CD45RO-negative cells positively selected for CCR7, excluded terminally differentiated effector memory CD45RA+ cells.

Specimen: naive CD8+ T cells sorted from blood. This receptor was identified in a man between 18 and 29 years old in good health. The chain is built from TRBV27 and TRBJ2-7; TRBD2 matches at 10 bases. Here the CDR3 reads CASSFGLAGDLKYF. The CDR3 nucleotides read TGTGCCAGCAGTTTTGGGCTAGCGGGAGATCTCAAGTACTTC.